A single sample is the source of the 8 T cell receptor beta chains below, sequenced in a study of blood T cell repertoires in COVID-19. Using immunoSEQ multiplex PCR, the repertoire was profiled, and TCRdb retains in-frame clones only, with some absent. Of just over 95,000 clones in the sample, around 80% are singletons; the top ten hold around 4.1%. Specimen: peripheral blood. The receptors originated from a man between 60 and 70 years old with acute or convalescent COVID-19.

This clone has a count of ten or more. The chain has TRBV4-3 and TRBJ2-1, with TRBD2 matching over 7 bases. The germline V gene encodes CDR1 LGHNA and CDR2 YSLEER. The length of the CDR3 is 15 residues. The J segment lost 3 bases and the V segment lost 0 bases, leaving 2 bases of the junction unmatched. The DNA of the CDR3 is TGCGCCAGCAGCCAAGAACTAGCGAACTACAATGAGCAGTTCTTC. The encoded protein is CASSQELANYNEQFF.

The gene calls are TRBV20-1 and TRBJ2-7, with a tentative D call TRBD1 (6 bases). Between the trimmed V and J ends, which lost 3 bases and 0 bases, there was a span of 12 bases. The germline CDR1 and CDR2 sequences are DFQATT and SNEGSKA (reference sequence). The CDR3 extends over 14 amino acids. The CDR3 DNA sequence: TGCAGTGCTAGTCGGACAGACAACTCCTACGAGCAGTACTTC. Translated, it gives CSASRTDNSYEQYF.

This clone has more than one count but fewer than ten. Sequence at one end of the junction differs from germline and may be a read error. The CDR3 sequence is CASTLTSGGRNEQFF. In nucleotides, the CDR3 is TGTGCCAGCACCTTGACTAGCGGGGGAAGGAATGAGCAGTTCTTC. V usage is TRBV5-4 and J usage is TRBJ2-1; 12 nucleotides match TRBD2. CDR1 and CDR2 from the germline V gene are SGHNT and YYREEE (reference sequence). The CDR3 runs to 15 residues.

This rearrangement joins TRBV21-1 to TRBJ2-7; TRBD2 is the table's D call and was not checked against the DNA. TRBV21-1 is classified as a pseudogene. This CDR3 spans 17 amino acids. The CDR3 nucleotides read TGTGCCAGCAGCCTATCAGGGACCCCCAGCGGGGCCTACGAGCAGTACGTC. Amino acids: CASSLSGTPSGAYEQYV.

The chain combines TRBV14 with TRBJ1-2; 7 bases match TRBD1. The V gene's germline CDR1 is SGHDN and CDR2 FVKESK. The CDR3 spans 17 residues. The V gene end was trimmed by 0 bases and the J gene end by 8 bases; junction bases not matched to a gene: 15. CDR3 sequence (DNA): TGTGCCAGCAGCCAAGATAGGCTAGGGGGCTCAGCGTGGGGCTACACCTTC. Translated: CASSQDRLGGSAWGYTF.

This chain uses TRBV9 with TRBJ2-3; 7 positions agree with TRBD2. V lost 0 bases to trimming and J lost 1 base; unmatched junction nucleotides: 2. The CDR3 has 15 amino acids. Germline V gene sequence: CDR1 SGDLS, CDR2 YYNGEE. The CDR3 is CASSVAAGGTDTQYF. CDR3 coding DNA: TGTGCCAGCAGCGTAGCGGCGGGGGGCACAGATACGCAGTATTTT.

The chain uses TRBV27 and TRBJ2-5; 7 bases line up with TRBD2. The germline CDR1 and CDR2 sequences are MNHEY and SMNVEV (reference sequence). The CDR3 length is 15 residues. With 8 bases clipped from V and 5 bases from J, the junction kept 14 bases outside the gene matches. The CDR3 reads CASGKLGRPGETQYF. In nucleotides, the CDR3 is TGTGCCAGCGGGAAACTCGGGAGGCCGGGGGAGACCCAGTACTTC.

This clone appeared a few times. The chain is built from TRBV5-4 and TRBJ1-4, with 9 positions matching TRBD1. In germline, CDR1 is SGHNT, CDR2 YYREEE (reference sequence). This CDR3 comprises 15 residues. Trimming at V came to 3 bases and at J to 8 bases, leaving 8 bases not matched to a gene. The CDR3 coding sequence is TGTGCCAGCAGCTGGACCACAGGGGGCGAAGAAAAACTGTTTTTT. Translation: CASSWTTGGEEKLFF.